This T cell receptor (beta chain) emerged from a study of T cells in Graves' hyperthyroidism and ophthalmopathy. TCR beta CDR3 region amplification was performed from RNA transcripts. During a first-round RT-PCR of the TCR CDR3, the HTBI primer set was used. TCRdb redid the calling of the multiplex PCR reads with MiXCR, one entry per CDR3 protein. The repertoire holds more than 600,000 distinct CDR3 sequences, with about a sixth as singletons. Stable Graves' hyperthyroidism meant no ophthalmopathy progression within 18 months. Any patient presenting with uncontrolled infection, other autoimmune disease, pregnancy or lactation was left out. From germline, CDR1 is SGHRS and CDR2 YFSETQ. With 4 bases removed from V and 3 bases from J, the gap between germline ends came to 17 bases. CDR3 size: 15 residues. Many counts were recorded for this clonotype.

The TCR comes from a man aged 18 to 35 with Graves' hyperthyroidism. The chain combines TRBV5-1 with TRBJ2-7; D is perhaps TRBD1 or TRBD2 (5 bases each). Sequenced sample: blood. Here the CDR3 reads CASSHSGTEDYEQYF. The CDR3, as DNA: TGCGCCAGCAGCCATTCCGGGACGGAGGACTACGAGCAGTACTTC.